The clone carrying this T cell receptor (beta chain) was counted a few times. The CDR3 consists of 16 residues. Trimming removed 4 bases at V and 0 bases at J, with 12 bases between. Per the germline V gene, CDR1 is SEHNR and CDR2 is FQNEAQ (reference sequence). This specimen comes from a study of T-cell reconstitution after alpha-beta-depleted transplantation in children. It was with unique molecular identifiers that the TCRbeta library was prepared. TCRdb processed the PCR reads anew with MiXCR; each CDR3 protein has one entry. The sample lists roughly 300,000 distinct CDR3 sequences; about 9.3% were seen once.

The sequence was obtained from a human donor who donated a stem cell graft to a child with acute lymphoblastic leukemia. The V and J genes are TRBV7-9 and TRBJ2-2; TRBD1 might be the D (6 bases). The sample was PBMCs from the stem cell graft donor, taken from the stem cell graft. Here the CDR3 reads CASSSWTVSNTGELFF. CDR3 coding DNA: TGTGCCAGCAGCTCCTGGACAGTTTCGAACACCGGGGAGCTGTTTTTT.